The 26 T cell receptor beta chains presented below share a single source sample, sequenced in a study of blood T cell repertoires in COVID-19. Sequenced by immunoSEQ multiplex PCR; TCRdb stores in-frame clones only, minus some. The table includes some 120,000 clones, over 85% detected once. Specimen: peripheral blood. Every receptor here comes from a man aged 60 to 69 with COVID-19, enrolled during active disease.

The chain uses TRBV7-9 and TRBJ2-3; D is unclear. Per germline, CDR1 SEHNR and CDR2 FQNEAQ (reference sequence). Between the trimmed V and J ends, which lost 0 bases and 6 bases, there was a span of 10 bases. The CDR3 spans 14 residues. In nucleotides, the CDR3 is TGTGCCAGCAGCTTAGCACCAAAGGAGGATACGCAGTATTTT. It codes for CASSLAPKEDTQYF.

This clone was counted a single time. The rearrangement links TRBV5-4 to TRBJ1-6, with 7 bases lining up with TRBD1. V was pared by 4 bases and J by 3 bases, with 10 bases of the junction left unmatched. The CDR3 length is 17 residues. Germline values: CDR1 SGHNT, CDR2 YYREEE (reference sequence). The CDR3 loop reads CASSLGQDFDYNSPLHF. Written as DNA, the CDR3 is TGTGCCAGCAGCCTAGGACAGGACTTCGACTATAATTCACCCCTCCACTTT.

The CDR3 sequence is CASSPQGGSNQPQHF. The CDR3 DNA reads TGTGCCAGCAGCCCCCAAGGGGGTAGCAATCAGCCCCAGCATTTT. The chain uses TRBV6-5 and TRBJ1-5; D may be TRBD1 (6 bases). The V end lost 6 bases, the J end lost 0 bases, and 12 bases lay between the germline ends. The CDR3 totals 15 residues. The germline gives CDR1 MNHEY, CDR2 SVGAGI.

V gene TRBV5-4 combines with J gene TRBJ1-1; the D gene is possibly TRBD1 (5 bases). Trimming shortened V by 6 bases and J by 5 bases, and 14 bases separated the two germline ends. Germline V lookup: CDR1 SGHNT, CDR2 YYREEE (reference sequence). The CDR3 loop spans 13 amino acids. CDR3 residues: CASNIPGGTEAFF. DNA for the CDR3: TGTGCCAGCAACATACCTGGGGGGACTGAAGCTTTCTTT. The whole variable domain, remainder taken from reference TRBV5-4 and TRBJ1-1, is ETGVTQSPTHLIKTRGQQVTLRCSSQSGHNTVSWYQQALGQGPQFIFQYYREEENGRGNFPPRFSGLQFPNYSSELNVNALELDDSALYLCASNIPGGTEAFFGQGTRLTVV.

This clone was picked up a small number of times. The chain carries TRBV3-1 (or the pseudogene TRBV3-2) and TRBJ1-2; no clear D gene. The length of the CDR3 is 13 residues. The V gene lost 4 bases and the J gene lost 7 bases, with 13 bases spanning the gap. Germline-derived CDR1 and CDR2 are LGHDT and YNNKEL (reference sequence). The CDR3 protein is CASSLLVWSGYTF. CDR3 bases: TGTGCCAGCAGCCTCCTCGTTTGGAGTGGCTACACCTTC.

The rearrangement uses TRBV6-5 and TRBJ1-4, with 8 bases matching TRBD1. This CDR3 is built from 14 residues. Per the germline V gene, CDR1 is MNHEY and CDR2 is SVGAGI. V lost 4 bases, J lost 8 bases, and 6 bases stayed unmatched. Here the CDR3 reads CASSSGGSREKLFF. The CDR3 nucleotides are TGTGCCAGCAGTTCAGGGGGCTCTCGAGAAAAACTGTTTTTT.

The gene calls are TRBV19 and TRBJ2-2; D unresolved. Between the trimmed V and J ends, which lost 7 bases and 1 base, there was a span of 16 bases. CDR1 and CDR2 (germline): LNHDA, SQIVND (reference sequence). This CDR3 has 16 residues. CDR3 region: CASNGGYQRNTGELFF. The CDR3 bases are TGTGCCAGTAACGGCGGTTACCAGCGGAACACCGGGGAGCTGTTTTTT.

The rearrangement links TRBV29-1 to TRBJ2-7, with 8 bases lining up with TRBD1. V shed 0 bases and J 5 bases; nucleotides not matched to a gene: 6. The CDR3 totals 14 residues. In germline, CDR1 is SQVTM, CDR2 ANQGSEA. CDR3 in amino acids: CSVEDRDRGNEQYF. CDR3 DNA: TGCAGCGTTGAAGATCGTGACAGGGGAAACGAGCAGTACTTC.

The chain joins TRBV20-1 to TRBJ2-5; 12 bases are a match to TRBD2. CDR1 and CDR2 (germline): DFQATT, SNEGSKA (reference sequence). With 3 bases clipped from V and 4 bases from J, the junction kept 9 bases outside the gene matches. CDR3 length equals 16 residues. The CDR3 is CSASGLAGGKGETQYF. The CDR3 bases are TGCAGTGCTAGTGGGCTAGCGGGAGGGAAAGGAGAGACCCAGTACTTC.

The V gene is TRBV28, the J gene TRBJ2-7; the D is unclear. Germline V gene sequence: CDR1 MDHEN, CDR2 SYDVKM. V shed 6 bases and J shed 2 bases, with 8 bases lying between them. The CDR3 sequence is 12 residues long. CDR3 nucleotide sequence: TGTGCCAGCAGGTACTCCACCTACGAGCAGTACTTC. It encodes CASRYSTYEQYF. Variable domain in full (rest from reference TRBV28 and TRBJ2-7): DVKVTQSSRYLVKRTGEKVFLECVQDMDHENMFWYRQDPGLGLRLIYFSYDVKMKEKGDIPEGYSVSREKKERFSLILESASTNQTSMYLCASRYSTYEQYFGPGTRLTVT.

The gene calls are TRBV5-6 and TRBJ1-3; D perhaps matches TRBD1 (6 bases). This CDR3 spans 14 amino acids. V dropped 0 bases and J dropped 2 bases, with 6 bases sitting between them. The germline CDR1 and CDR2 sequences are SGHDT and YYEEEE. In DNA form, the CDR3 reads TGTGCCAGCAGCTTGGACAGGGCTGGAAACACCATATATTTT. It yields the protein CASSLDRAGNTIYF.

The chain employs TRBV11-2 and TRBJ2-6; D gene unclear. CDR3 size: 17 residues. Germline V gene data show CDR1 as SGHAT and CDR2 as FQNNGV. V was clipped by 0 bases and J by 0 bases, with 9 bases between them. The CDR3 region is CASSLDLKSSGANVLTF. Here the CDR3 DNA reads TGTGCCAGCAGCTTAGATCTTAAGAGCTCTGGGGCCAACGTCCTGACTTTC.

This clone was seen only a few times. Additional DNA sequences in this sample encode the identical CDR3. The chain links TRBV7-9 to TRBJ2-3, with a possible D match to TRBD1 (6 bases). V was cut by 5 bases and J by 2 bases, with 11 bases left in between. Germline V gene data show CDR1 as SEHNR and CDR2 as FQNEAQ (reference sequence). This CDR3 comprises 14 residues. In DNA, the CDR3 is TGTGCCAGCAGCCTCAGGGGATCCACAGATACGCAGTATTTT. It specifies CASSLRGSTDTQYF.

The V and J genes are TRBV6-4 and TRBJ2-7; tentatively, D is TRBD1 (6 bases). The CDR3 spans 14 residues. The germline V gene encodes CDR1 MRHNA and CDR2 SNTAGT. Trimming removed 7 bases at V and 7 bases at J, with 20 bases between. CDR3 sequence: CASMSQEQGDEQYF. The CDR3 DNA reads TGTGCCAGCATGTCTCAGGAACAGGGAGATGAGCAGTACTTC.

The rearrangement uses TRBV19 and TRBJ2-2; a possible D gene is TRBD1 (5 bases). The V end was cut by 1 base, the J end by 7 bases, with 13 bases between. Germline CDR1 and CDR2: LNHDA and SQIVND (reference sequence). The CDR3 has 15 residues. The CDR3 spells CASSIAWGEGGELFF. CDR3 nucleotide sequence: TGTGCCAGTAGTATAGCCTGGGGCGAAGGCGGGGAGCTGTTTTTT. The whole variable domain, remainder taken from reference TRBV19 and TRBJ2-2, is DGGITQSPKYLFRKEGQNVTLSCEQNLNHDAMYWYRQDPGQGLRLIYYSQIVNDFQKGDIAEGYSVSREKKESFPLTVTSAQKNPTAFYLCASSIAWGEGGELFFGEGSRLTVL.

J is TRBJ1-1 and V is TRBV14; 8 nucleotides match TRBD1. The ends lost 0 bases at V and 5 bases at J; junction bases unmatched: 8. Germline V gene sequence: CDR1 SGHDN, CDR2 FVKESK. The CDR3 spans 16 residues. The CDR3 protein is CASSQDRGQGNTEAFF. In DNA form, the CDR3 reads TGTGCCAGCAGCCAAGATCGCGGACAGGGAAATACTGAAGCTTTCTTT.

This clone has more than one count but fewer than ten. CDR3 in amino acids: CASSQDQGSYEQYF. The CDR3 region has the DNA TGCGCCAGCAGCCAAGATCAGGGCAGCTACGAGCAGTACTTC. This chain connects TRBV4-1 to TRBJ2-7; possible D gene TRBD1, 5 bases. This CDR3 comprises 14 residues. Trimming removed 0 bases from V and 3 bases from J, with 9 bases in between. CDR1 and CDR2 from the germline V gene are MGHRA and YSYEKL.

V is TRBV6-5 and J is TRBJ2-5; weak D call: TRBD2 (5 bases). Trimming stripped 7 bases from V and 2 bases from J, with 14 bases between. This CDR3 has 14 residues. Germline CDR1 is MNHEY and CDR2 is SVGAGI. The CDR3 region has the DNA TGTGCCAGCAATACCGGGATCTCACAAGAGACCCAGTACTTC. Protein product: CASNTGISQETQYF.

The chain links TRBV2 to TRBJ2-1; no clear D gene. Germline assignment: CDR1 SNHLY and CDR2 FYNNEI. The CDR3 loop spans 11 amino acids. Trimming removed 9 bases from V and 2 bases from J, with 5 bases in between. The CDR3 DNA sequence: TGTGCCAGTTCCACCTACAATGAGCAGTTCTTC. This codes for CASSTYNEQFF.

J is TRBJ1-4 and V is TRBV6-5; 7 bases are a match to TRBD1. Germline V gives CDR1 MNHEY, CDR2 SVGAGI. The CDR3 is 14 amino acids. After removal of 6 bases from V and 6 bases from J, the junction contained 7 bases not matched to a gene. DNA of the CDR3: TGTGCCAGCAGCTACAGGGGTTGGGATGAAAAACTGTTTTTT. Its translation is CASSYRGWDEKLFF.

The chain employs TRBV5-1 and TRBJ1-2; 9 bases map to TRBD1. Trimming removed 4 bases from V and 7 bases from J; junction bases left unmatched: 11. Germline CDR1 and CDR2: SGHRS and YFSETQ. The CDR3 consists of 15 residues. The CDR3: CASSPTDDRGSGYTF. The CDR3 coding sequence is TGCGCCAGCAGCCCTACCGACGACAGGGGGTCTGGCTACACCTTC.

The DNA of the CDR3 is TGTGCCAGCAGCCAAGATTTAGTTCCAGAGACCCAGTACTTC. It codes for CASSQDLVPETQYF. J is TRBJ2-5 and V is TRBV3-1 (or the pseudogene TRBV3-2); D is unresolved. Looked up from germline, CDR1 is LGHDT and CDR2 is YNNKEL (reference sequence). The CDR3 totals 14 residues. The V and J ends lost 0 bases and 4 bases respectively, with 9 bases between them.

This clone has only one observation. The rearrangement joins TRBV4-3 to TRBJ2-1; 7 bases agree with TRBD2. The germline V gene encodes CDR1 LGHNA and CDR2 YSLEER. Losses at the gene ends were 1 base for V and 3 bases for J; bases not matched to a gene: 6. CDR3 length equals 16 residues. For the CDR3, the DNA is TGCGCCAGCAGCCAAGGCTCTAGCGGCAACTACAATGAGCAGTTCTTC. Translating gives CASSQGSSGNYNEQFF.

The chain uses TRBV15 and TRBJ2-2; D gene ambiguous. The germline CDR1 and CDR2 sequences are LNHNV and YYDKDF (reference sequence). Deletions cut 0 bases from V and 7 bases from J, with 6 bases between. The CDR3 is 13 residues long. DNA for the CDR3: TGTGCCACCAGCAGAGATCCGGGCGGGGAGCTGTTTTTT. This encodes CATSRDPGGELFF.

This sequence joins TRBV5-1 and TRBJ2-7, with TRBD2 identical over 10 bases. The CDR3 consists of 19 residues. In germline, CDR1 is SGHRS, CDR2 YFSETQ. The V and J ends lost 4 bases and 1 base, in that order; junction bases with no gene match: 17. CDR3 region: CASSLLWVLAGDLSYEQYF. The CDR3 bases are TGCGCCAGCAGCCTTCTGTGGGTTCTAGCGGGGGATCTTTCCTACGAGCAGTACTTC.

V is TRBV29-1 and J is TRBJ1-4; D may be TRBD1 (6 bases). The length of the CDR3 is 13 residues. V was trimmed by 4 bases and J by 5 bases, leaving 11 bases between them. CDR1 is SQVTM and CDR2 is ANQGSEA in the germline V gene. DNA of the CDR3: TGCAGCGTTGTGGACAGTCGAAATGAAAAACTGTTTTTT. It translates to CSVVDSRNEKLFF.